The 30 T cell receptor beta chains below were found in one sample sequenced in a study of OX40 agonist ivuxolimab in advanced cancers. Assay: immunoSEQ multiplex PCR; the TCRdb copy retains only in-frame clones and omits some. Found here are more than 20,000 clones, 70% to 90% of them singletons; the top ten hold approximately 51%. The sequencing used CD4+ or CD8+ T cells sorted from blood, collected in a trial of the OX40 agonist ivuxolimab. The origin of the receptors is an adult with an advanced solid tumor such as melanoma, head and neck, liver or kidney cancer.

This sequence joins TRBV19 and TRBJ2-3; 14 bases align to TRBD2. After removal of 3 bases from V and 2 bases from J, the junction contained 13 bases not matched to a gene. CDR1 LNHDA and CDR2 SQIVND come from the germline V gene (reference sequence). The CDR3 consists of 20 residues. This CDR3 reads CASSIRDNAGLAGDTDTQYF. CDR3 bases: TGTGCCAGTAGTATCCGGGACAACGCGGGACTAGCGGGAGACACAGATACGCAGTATTTT.

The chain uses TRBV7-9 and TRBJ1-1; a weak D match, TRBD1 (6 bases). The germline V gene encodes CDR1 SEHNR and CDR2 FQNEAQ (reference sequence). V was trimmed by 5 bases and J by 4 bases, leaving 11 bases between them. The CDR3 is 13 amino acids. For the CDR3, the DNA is TGTGCCAGCAGCCTCTCGGGGGCCACTGAAGCTTTCTTT. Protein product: CASSLSGATEAFF.

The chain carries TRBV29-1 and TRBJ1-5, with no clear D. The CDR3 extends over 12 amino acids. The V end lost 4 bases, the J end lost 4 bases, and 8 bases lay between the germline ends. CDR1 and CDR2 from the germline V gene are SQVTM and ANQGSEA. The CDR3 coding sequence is TGCAGCGTTGTCTCAGCAAATCAGCCCCAGCATTTT. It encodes CSVVSANQPQHF.

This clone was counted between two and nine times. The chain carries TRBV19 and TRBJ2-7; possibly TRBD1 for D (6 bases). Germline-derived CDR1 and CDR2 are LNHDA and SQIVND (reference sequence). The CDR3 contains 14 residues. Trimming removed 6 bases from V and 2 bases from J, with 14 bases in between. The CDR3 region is CASSPGQSPYEQYF. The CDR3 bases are TGTGCCAGTAGCCCCGGACAGTCCCCCTACGAGCAGTACTTC.

The CDR3 reads CAISDDPDRVNTEAFF. DNA for the CDR3: TGTGCCATCAGTGACGATCCTGACAGGGTGAACACTGAAGCTTTCTTT. The V gene is TRBV10-3, the J gene TRBJ1-1; 7 nucleotides agree with TRBD1. CDR3 length: 16 residues. J gave up 0 bases and V 3 bases, and 7 bases lay outside the gene matches. Germline CDR1 reads ENHRY; CDR2 reads SYGVKD.

As DNA, the CDR3 is TGTGCCAGCAGCGCCTCACAGGGGGCGGACACCGGGGAGCTGTTTTTT. It specifies CASSASQGADTGELFF. The rearrangement uses TRBV9 and TRBJ2-2, with 9 nucleotides matching TRBD1. CDR1 is SGDLS and CDR2 is YYNGEE in the germline V gene. This CDR3 spans 16 amino acids. The V gene end was trimmed by 3 bases and the J gene end by 3 bases; junction bases not matched to a gene: 6.

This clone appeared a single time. The CDR3 spells CASSPGLAAKNIQYF. CDR3 in DNA: TGTGCCAGCAGCCCCGGACTAGCGGCCAAAAACATTCAGTACTTC. The J gene is TRBJ2-4, the V gene TRBV7-9; the match to TRBD2 covers 9 bases. CDR3 length: 15 residues. Germline assignment: CDR1 SEHNR and CDR2 FQNEAQ (reference sequence). V trimming: 5 bases; J trimming: 1 base; junction bases outside the gene matches: 3.

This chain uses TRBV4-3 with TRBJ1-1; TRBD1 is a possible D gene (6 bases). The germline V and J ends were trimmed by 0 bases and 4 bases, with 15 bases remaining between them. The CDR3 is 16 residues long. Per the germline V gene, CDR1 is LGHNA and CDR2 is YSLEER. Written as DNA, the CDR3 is TGCGCCAGCAGCCAAGATAACGGGGGCCTCAGCACTGAAGCTTTCTTT. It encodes CASSQDNGGLSTEAFF.

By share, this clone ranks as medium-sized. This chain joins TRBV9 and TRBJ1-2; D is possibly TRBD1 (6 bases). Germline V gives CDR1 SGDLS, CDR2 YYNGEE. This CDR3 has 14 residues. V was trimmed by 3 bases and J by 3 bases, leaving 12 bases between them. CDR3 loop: CASSANQGYYGYTF. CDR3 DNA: TGTGCCAGCAGCGCCAACCAGGGGTACTATGGCTACACCTTC.

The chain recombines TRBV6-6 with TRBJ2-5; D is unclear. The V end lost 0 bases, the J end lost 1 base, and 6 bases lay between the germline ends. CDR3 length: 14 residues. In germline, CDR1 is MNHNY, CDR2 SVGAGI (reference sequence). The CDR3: CASSYSGSQETQYF. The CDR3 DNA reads TGTGCCAGCAGTTACTCGGGCAGCCAAGAGACCCAGTACTTC.

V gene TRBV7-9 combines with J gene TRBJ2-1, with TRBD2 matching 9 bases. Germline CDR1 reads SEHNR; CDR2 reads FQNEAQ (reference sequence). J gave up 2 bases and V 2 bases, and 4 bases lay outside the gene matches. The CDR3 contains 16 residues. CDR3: CASSLLLAGTYNEQFF. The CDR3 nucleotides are TGTGCCAGCAGCTTACTGCTAGCGGGAACCTACAATGAGCAGTTCTTC.

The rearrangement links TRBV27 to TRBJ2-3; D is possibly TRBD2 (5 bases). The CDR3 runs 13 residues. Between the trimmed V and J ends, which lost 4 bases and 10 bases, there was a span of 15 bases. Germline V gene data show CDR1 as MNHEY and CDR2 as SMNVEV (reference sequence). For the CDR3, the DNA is TGTGCCAGCAGTTCCCGCCTCGAGGACTCGCAGTATTTT. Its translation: CASSSRLEDSQYF.

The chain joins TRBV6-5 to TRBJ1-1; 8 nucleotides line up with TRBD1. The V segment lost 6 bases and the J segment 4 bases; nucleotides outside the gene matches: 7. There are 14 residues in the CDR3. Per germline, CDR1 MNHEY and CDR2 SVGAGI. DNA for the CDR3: TGTGCCAGCAGAACACAGGGGGGGATCACTGAAGCTTTCTTT. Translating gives CASRTQGGITEAFF.

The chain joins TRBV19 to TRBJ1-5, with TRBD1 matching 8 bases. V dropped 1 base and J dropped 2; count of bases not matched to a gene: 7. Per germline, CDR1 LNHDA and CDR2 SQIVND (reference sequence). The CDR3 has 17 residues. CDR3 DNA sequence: TGTGCCAGTAGTATAGGACAGGGGAGGATCGGCAATCAGCCCCAGCATTTT. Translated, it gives CASSIGQGRIGNQPQHF.

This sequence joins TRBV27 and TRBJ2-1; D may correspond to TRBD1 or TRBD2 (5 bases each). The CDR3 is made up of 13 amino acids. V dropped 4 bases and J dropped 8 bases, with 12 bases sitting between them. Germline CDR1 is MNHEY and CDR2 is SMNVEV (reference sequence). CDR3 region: CASSWGPRDEQFF. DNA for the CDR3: TGTGCCAGCAGTTGGGGCCCGCGGGATGAGCAGTTCTTC.

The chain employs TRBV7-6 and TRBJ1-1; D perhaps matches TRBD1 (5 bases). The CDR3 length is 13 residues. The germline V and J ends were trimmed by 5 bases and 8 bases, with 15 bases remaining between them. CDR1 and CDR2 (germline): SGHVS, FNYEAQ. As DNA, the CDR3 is TGTGCCAGCAGCCCGGCGGGGCAGCAAGAAGCTTTCTTT. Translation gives CASSPAGQQEAFF.

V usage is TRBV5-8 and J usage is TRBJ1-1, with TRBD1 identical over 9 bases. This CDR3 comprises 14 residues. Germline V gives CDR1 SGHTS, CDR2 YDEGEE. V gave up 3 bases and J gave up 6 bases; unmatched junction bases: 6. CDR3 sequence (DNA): TGTGCCAGCAGCTCAGGACAGGGGATCGCTGAAGCTTTCTTT. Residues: CASSSGQGIAEAFF.

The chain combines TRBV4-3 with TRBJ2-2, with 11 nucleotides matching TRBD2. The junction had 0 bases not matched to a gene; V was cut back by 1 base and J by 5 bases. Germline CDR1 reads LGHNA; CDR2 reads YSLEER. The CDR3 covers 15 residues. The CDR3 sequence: CASSQGLAGTGELFF. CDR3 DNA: TGCGCCAGCAGCCAAGGACTAGCGGGGACCGGGGAGCTGTTTTTT.

CDR3 in amino acids: CASSYSPAPGNTIYF. The CDR3 nucleotides are TGTGCCAGCAGTTACTCGCCGGCGCCGGGAAACACCATATATTTT. This sequence joins TRBV6-5 and TRBJ1-3; D unresolved. The germline V gene encodes CDR1 MNHEY and CDR2 SVGAGI. The germline V and J ends were trimmed by 0 bases and 4 bases, with 10 bases remaining between them. The CDR3 has 15 amino acids.

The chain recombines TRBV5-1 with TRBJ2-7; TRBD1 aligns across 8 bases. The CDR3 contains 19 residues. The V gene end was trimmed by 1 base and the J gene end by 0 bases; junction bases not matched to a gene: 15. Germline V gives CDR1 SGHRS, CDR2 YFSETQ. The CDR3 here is CASSLKRSRDRRSSYEQYF. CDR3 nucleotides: TGCGCCAGCAGCTTGAAACGGAGCCGGGACAGGAGGAGCTCCTACGAGCAGTACTTC. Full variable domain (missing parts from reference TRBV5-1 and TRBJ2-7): KAGVTQTPRYLIKTRGQQVTLSCSPISGHRSVSWYQQTPGQGLQFLFEYFSETQRNKGNFPGRFSGRQFSNSRSEMNVSTLELGDSALYLCASSLKRSRDRRSSYEQYFGPGTRLTVT.

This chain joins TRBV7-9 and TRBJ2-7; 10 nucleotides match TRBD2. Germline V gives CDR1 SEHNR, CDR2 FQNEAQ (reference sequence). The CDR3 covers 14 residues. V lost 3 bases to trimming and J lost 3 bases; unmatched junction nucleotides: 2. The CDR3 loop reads CASSLLAGVYEQYF. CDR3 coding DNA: TGTGCCAGCAGCTTGCTAGCGGGAGTCTACGAGCAGTACTTC.

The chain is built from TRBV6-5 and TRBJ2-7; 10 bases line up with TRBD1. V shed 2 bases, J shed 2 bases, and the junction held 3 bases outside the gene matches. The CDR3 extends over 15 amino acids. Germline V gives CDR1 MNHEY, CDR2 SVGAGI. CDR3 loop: CASSYGTGETYEQYF. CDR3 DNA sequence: TGTGCCAGCAGTTACGGGACAGGGGAGACCTACGAGCAGTACTTC.

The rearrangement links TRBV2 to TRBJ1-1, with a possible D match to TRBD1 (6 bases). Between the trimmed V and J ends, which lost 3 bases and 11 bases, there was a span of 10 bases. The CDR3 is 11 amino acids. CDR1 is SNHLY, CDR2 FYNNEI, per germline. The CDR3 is CASSEYREAFF. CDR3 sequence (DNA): TGTGCCAGCAGTGAGTACAGGGAGGCTTTCTTT.

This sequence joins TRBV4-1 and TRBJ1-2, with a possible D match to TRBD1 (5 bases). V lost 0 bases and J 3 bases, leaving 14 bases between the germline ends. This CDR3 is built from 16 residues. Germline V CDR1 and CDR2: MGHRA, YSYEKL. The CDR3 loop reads CASSQDQEDKYYGYTF. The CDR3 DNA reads TGCGCCAGCAGCCAAGATCAGGAGGACAAGTACTATGGCTACACCTTC.

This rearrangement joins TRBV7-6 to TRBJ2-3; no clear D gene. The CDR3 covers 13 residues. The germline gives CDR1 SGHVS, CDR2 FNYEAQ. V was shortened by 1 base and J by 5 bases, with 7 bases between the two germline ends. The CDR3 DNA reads TGTGCCAGCAGCTTAGTTGGAATAGATACGCAGTATTTT. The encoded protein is CASSLVGIDTQYF. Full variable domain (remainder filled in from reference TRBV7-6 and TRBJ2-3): GAGVSQSPRYKVTKRGQDVALRCDPISGHVSLYWYRQALGQGPEFLTYFNYEAQQDKSGLPNDRFSAERPEGSISTLTIQRTEQRDSAMYRCASSLVGIDTQYFGPGTRLTVL.

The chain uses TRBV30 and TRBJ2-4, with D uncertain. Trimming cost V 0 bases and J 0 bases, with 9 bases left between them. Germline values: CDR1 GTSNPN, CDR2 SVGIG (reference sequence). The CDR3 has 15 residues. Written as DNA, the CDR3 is TGTGCCTGGAGTGTAACAACTTTAGCCAAAAACATTCAGTACTTC. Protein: CAWSVTTLAKNIQYF. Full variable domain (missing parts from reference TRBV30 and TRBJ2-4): SQTIHQWPATLVQPVGSPLSLECTVEGTSNPNLYWYRQAAGRGLQLLFYSVGIGQISSEVPQNLSASRPQDRQFILSSKKLLLSDSGFYLCAWSVTTLAKNIQYFGAGTRLSVL.

The CDR3 region is CASTDRGGDSGEAFF. The CDR3 nucleotides are TGTGCCAGCACCGATCGGGGGGGGGATTCTGGTGAAGCTTTCTTT. The V gene is TRBV28, the J gene TRBJ1-1; a weak D match, TRBD1 (5 bases). This CDR3 has 15 amino acids. Trimming shortened V by 7 bases and J by 7 bases, and 22 bases separated the two germline ends. Germline V gene data show CDR1 as MDHEN and CDR2 as SYDVKM. Drawing the rest from reference TRBV28 and TRBJ1-1, the complete variable domain is DVKVTQSSRYLVKRTGEKVFLECVQDMDHENMFWYRQDPGLGLRLIYFSYDVKMKEKGDIPEGYSVSREKKERFSLILESASTNQTSMYLCASTDRGGDSGEAFFGQGTRLTVV.

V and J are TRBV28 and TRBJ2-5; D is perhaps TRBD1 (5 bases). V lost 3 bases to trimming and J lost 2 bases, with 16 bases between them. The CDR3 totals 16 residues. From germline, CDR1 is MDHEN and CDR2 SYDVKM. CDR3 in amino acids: CASSFQILQGQETQYF. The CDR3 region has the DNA TGTGCCAGCAGTTTCCAGATCCTTCAGGGTCAAGAGACCCAGTACTTC. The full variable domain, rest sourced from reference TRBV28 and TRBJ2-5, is DVKVTQSSRYLVKRTGEKVFLECVQDMDHENMFWYRQDPGLGLRLIYFSYDVKMKEKGDIPEGYSVSREKKERFSLILESASTNQTSMYLCASSFQILQGQETQYFGPGTRLLVL.

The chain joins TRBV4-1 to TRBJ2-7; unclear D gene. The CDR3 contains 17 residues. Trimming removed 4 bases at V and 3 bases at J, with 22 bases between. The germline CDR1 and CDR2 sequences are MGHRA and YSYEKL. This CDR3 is CASSPSTGGETDYEQYF. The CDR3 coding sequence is TGCGCCAGCAGCCCCTCAACCGGTGGGGAAACGGACTACGAGCAGTACTTC.

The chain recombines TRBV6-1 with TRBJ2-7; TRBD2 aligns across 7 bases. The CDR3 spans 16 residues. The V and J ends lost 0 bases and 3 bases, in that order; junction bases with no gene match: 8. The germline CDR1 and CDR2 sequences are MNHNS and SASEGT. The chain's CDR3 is CASSEAGREGLYEQYF. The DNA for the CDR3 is TGTGCCAGCAGTGAAGCGGGGAGGGAGGGCCTCTACGAGCAGTACTTC.